The T cell receptor (beta chain) described here comes from a study of patients and donors after allogeneic stem cell transplantation. TCRdb recomputed calls from the RT-PCR reads with MiXCR, one row per CDR3 protein. The repertoire holds 900,000 to 1,000,000 distinct CDR3 sequences, with more than 15% as singletons. In its sample, this clonotype was seen a few times. The germline V gene has CDR1 MNHEY and CDR2 SVGEGT. V lost 6 bases and J lost 0, with 9 bases in between. The CDR3 contains 13 residues. Specimen: blood, either unsorted or a sorted T cell fraction (not recorded which). The chain employs TRBV6-2 or TRBV6-3 and TRBJ2-7, with D hard to call. The clonotype comes from a human donor who was either an allogeneic HSCT recipient or a stem cell or donor lymphocyte infusion donor (not recorded which). It is not recorded whose cells these are; they may come from a transplant donor. The CDR3 DNA sequence: TGTGCCAGCAGAAACAGAAACTCCTACGAGCAGTACTTC. This translates into CASRNRNSYEQYF.